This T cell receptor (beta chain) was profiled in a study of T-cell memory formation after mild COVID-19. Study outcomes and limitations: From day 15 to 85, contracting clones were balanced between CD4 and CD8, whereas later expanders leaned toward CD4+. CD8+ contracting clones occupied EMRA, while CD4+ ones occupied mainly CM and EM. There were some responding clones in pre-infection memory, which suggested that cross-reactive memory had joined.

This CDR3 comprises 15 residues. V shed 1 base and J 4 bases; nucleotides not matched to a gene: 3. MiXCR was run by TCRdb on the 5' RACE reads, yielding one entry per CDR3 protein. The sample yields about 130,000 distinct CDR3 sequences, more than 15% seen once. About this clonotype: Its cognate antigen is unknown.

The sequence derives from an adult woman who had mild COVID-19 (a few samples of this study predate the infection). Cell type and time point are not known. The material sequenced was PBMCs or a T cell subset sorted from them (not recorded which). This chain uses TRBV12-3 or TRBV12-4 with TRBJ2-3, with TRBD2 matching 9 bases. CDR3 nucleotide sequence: TGTGCCAGCAGTTTAGGCGGGAGGGCCCCAGATACGCAGTATTTT. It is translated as CASSLGGRAPDTQYF.